This T cell receptor (beta chain) was retrieved from a study of spatial heterogeneity in lung cancer. Background on the study: Raw-read counts averaged over ten per unique TCR and UMI combination.

The study's findings and limits: There were more appearances of ubiquitous expanded tumor TCRs in blood at resection than at follow-up.

In the library, each TCR cDNA molecule bore its own unique molecular identifier. MiXCR was run by TCRdb on the 5' RACE reads, yielding one entry per CDR3 protein. The table includes about 38,000 distinct CDR3 sequences, 7.5% to 8% detected once. Time point given: sample taken at primary tumor resection. Tumor, nontumor lung or frozen PBMC supplied whole RNA, sequenced without sorting. The CDR3 runs 15 residues. V was pared by 3 bases and J by 1 base, with 2 bases of the junction left unmatched. This clonotype was observed many times. Its antigen is still unknown. The J gene is TRBJ1-5, the V gene TRBV12-3 or TRBV12-4; 8 bases are shared with TRBD1. The sequence was obtained from a male donor with early-stage non-small cell lung cancer. The input for sequencing was PBMCs, taken at surgery. In DNA form, the CDR3 reads TGTGCCAGCAGTTTGAGGACAGGGAGCAATCAGCCCCAGCATTTT. It translates to CASSLRTGSNQPQHF.